In this sample, the clone carrying this T cell receptor (beta chain) turned up many times. The target antigen is unknown. The sample originates from a study of naive and memory T cell subsets. Findings of the study overall: This RNA-based method may be sensitive to activation-related transcript changes.

The germline CDR1 and CDR2 sequences are LGHDT and YNNKEL (reference sequence). The length of the CDR3 is 16 residues. Trimming removed 1 base from V and 0 bases from J, with 10 bases in between. Blood and skin TCR RNA was reverse transcribed with alpha and beta constant primers. Four PCR rounds used nested alpha and beta constant region primers plus the SP2 primer. TCRdb used MiXCR to reprocess the 5' RACE reads, holding one entry per CDR3 protein. The sample lists about 22,000 distinct CDR3 sequences, about 4% occurring once. RNA was extracted from 2.5 ml of whole blood of healthy adults. An oligonucleotide containing a UMI was ligated to the 3' end of TCR cDNA. Cells were not sorted; total RNA input targeted roughly 1 to 1,100 ng.

The receptor was isolated from a male donor in good health. This rearrangement joins TRBV3-1 to TRBJ1-5; maybe TRBD1 (5 bases). CDR3: CASSQGGRYSNQPQHF. The CDR3 DNA reads TGTGCCAGCAGCCAAGGGGGGAGGTATAGCAATCAGCCCCAGCATTTT.